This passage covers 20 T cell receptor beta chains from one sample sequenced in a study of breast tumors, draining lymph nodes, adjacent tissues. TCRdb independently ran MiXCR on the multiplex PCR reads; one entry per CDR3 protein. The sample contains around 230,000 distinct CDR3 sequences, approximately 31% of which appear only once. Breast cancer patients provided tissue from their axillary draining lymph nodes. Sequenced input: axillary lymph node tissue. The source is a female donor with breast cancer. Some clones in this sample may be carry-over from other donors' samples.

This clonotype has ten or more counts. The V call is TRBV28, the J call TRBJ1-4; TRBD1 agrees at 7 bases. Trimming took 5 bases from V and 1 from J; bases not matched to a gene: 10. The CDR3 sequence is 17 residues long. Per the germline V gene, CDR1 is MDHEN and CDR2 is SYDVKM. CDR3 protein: CASSRQGVGGTNEKLFF. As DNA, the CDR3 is TGTGCCAGCAGTCGGCAGGGGGTTGGGGGAACTAATGAAAAACTGTTTTTT.

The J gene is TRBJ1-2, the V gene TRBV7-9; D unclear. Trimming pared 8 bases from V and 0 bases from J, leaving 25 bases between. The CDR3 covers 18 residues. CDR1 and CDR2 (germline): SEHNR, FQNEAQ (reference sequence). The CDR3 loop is CASDPPAIFLCANYGYTF. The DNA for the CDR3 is TGTGCCAGCGACCCCCCGGCTATATTCTTATGTGCTAACTATGGCTACACCTTC.

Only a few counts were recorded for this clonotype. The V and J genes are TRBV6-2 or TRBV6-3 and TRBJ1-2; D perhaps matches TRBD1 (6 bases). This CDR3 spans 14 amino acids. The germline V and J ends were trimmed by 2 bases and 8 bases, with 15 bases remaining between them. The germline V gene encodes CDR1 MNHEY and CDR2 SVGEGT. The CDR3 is CASSYNRAPRGYTF. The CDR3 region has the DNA TGTGCCAGCAGTTACAACAGGGCCCCGAGAGGCTACACCTTC.

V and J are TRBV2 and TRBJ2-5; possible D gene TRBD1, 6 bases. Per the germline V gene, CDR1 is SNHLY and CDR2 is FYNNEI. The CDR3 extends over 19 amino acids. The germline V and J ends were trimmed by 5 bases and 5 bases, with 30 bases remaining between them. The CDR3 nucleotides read TGTGCCAGCAGTTTACAGGGAACCTCCTACAATGAGCAGTTCGAGACCCAGTACTTC. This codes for CASSLQGTSYNEQFETQYF.

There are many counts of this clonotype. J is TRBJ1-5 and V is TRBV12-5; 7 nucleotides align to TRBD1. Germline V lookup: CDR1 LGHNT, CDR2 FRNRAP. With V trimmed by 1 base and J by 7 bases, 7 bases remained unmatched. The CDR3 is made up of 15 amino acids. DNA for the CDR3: TGTGCTAGTGGTTTGGGACAGGGTAATATGCAGCCCCAGCATTTT. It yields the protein CASGLGQGNMQPQHF.

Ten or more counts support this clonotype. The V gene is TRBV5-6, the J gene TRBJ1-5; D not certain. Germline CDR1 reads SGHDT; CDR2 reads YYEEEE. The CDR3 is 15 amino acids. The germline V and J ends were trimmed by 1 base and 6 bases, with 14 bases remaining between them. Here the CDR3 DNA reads TGTGCCAGCAGCTTGCATTCTCTCGGTTTTCAGCCCCAGCATTTT. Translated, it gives CASSLHSLGFQPQHF.

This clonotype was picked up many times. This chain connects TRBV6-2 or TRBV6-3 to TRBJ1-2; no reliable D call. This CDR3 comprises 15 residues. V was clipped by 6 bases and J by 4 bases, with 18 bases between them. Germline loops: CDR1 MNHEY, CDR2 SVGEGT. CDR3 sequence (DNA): TGTGCCAGCAGGCCCCATGAGGCTCCCCTCTATGGCTACACCTTC. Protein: CASRPHEAPLYGYTF.

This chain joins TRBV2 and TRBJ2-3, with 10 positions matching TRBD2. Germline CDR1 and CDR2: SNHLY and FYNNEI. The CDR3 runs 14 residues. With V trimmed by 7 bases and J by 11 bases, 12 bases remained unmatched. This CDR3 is CASTLAGVYNEQYF. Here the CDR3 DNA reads TGTGCCAGCACCCTAGCGGGGGTCTACAATGAGCAGTATTTT.

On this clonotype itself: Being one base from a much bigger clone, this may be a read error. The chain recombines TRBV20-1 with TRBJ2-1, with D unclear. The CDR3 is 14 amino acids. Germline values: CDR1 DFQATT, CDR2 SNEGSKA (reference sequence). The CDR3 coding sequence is TGCAGTGCTAGACCTCAAACGTTCTACACTGAGCAGTTCTTC. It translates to CSARPQTFYTEQFF.

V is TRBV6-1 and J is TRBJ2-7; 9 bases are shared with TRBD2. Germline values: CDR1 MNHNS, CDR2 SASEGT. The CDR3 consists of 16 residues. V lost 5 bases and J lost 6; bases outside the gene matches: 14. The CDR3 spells CASSPQAGGGFFEQYF. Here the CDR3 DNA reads TGTGCCAGCAGTCCCCAAGCGGGGGGCGGCTTCTTCGAGCAGTACTTC.

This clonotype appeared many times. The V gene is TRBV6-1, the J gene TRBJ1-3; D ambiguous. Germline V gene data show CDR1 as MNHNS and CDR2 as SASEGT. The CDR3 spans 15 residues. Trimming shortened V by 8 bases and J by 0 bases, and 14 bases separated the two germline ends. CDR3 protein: CASVGGGYSGNTIYF. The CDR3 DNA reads TGTGCCAGCGTAGGCGGCGGTTACTCTGGAAACACCATATATTTT.

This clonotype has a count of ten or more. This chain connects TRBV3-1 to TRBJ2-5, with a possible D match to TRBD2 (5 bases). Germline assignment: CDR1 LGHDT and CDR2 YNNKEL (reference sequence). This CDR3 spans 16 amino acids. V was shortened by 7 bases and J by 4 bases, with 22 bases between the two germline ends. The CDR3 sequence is CASTLSAGLAGETQYF. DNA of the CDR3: TGTGCCAGCACCTTGTCCGCGGGTCTGGCGGGAGAGACCCAGTACTTC.

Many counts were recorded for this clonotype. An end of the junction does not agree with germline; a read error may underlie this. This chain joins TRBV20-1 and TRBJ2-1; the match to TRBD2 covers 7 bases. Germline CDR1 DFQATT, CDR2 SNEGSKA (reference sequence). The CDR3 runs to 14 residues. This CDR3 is CSASERGSSNEQFF. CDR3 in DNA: TGCAGTGCTAGTGAGCGGGGATCCTCCAATGAGCAGTTCTTC.

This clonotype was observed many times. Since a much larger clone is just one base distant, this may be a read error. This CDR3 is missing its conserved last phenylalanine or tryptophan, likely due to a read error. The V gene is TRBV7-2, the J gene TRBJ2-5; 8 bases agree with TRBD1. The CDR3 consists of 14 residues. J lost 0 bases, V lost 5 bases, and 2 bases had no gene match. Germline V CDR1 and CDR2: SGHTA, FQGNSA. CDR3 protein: CASSRDRNQETQYL. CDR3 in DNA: TGTGCCAGCAGCCGGGACAGGAACCAAGAGACCCAGTACCTC.

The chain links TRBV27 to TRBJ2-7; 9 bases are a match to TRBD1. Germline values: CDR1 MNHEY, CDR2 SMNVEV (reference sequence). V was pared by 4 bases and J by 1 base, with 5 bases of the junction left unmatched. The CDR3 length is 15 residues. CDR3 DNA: TGTGCCAGCAGTTCTCGGGACAGGGTATCCTACGAGCAGTACTTC. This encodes CASSSRDRVSYEQYF.

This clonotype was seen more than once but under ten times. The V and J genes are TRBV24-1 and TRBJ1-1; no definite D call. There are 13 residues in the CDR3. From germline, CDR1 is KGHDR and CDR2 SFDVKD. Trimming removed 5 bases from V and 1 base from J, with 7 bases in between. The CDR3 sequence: CATSADTNTEAFF. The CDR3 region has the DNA TGTGCCACCAGTGCCGACACGAACACTGAAGCTTTCTTT.

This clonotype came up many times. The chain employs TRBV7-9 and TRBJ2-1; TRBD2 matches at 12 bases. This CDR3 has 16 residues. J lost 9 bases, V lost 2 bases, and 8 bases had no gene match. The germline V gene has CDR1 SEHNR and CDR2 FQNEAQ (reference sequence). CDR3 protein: CASSLRASGRALEQFF. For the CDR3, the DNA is TGTGCCAGCAGCTTACGTGCTAGCGGGAGGGCTCTTGAGCAGTTCTTC.

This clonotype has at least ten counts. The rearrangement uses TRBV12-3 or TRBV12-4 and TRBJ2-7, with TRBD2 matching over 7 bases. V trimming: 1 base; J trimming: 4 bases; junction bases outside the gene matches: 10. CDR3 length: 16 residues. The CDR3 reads CASSLGGGSRRYEQYF. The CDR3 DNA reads TGTGCCAGCAGTTTAGGTGGCGGGAGCAGACGGTACGAGCAGTACTTC.

This CDR3 reads CASSHPRANIYEQYF. The CDR3 DNA sequence: TGTGCCAGCAGTCACCCCAGGGCTAATATCTACGAGCAGTACTTC. The chain recombines TRBV6-2 or TRBV6-3 with TRBJ2-7, with TRBD1 as a possible D gene (5 bases). Per germline, CDR1 MNHEY and CDR2 SVGEGT. Trimming pared 5 bases from V and 3 bases from J, leaving 17 bases between. There are 15 residues in the CDR3.

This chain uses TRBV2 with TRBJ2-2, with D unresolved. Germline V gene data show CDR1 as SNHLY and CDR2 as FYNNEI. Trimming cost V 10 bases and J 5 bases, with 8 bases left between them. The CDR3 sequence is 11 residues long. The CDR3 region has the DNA TGTGCCACCCATAGGACCGGGGAGCTGTTTTTT. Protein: CATHRTGELFF.